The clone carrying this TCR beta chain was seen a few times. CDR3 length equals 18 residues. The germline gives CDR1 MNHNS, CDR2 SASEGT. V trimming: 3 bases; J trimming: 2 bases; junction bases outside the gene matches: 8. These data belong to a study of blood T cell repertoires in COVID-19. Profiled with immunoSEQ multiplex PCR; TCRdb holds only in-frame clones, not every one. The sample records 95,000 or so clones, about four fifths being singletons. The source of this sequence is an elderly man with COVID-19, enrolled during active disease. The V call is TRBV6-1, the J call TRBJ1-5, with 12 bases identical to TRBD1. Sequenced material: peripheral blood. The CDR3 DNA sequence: TGTGCCAGCAGTGACCCGGGACAGGGGGCGAGGCGCAATCAGCCCCAGCATTTT. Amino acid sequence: CASSDPGQGARRNQPQHF.